Following are 16 T cell receptor beta chains from one sample sequenced in a study of blood T cell repertoires in COVID-19. Measured with immunoSEQ multiplex PCR; TCRdb has only the in-frame clones, and not every one. The data hold 90,000 to 100,000 clones, with around 88% observed a single time. Sequenced input: peripheral blood. The source is a woman aged 55-75 years with COVID-19, enrolled during active disease.

The chain couples TRBV7-2 to TRBJ2-2; a possible D gene is TRBD1 (5 bases). Between the trimmed V and J ends, which lost 2 bases and 3 bases, there was a span of 13 bases. The CDR3 totals 16 residues. The germline CDR1 and CDR2 sequences are SGHTA and FQGNSA. CDR3 loop: CASSLFAGLDTGELFF. CDR3 bases: TGTGCCAGCAGCTTATTTGCAGGGTTGGACACCGGGGAGCTGTTTTTT. The variable domain in full, with the rest retrieved from reference TRBV7-2 and TRBJ2-2, is GAGVSQSPSNKVTEKGKDVELRCDPISGHTALYWYRQSLGQGLEFLIYFQGNSAPDKSGLPSDRFSAERTGGSVSTLTIQRTQQEDSAVYLCASSLFAGLDTGELFFGEGSRLTVL.

This clone appeared a few times. The genes are TRBV5-6 and TRBJ1-5; perhaps TRBD1 as D (5 bases). Trimming took 2 bases from V and 1 from J, leaving 13 bases between them. CDR3 size: 16 residues. Germline V gives CDR1 SGHDT, CDR2 YYEEEE. CDR3 sequence reads: CASSLRQGLSNQPQHF. The DNA of the CDR3 is TGTGCCAGCAGCTTAAGGCAGGGACTGAGCAATCAGCCCCAGCATTTT.

The chain links TRBV7-9 to TRBJ2-7; possibly TRBD2 for D (6 bases). Germline V gene lookup returns CDR1 SEHNR and CDR2 FQNEAQ (reference sequence). Trimming removed 1 base from V and 7 bases from J, with 11 bases in between. The CDR3 runs to 13 residues. The CDR3 protein is CASSLGGGWEQYF. The CDR3 DNA reads as TGTGCCAGCAGCTTAGGTGGAGGGTGGGAGCAGTACTTC.

This clone was seen a single time. V is TRBV5-5 and J is TRBJ1-5, with D tentatively TRBD1 (5 bases). This CDR3 region has 13 residues. Germline V gives CDR1 SGHKS, CDR2 YYEKEE (reference sequence). V was clipped by 9 bases and J by 4 bases, with 14 bases between them. The CDR3 DNA is TGTGCCACCGCGATGGGGGGAAATCAGCCCCAGCATTTT. It translates to CATAMGGNQPQHF.

In its sample, this clone was seen once. V and J are TRBV11-2 and TRBJ1-2; 8 bases match TRBD1. The CDR3 totals 13 residues. The V gene end was trimmed by 6 bases and the J gene end by 7 bases; junction bases not matched to a gene: 7. Germline V CDR1 and CDR2: SGHAT, FQNNGV. The CDR3 protein is CASRLTGASGYTF. As DNA, the CDR3 is TGTGCCAGCAGGCTGACAGGGGCGAGTGGCTACACCTTC.

This clone was recorded only once. The chain is built from TRBV7-9 and TRBJ2-7; no definite D call. This CDR3 has 11 residues. Germline loops: CDR1 SEHNR, CDR2 FQNEAQ (reference sequence). Trimming pared 2 bases from V and 4 bases from J, leaving 3 bases between. The CDR3 DNA is TGTGCCAGCAGCTTATATTACGAGCAGTACTTC. This sequence encodes CASSLYYEQYF.

The rearrangement uses TRBV12-5 and TRBJ2-3; 12 bases fit TRBD2. Germline V CDR1 and CDR2: LGHNT, FRNRAP. There are 17 residues in the CDR3. Germline trimming cut 4 bases from V and 2 bases from J; bases unmatched to any gene: 7. CDR3 bases: TGTGCTAGTGGTTCCGGACTAGCGGGGCTACTCACAGATACGCAGTATTTT. It translates to CASGSGLAGLLTDTQYF.

V gene TRBV4-3 combines with J gene TRBJ1-2, with D perhaps matching TRBD1 (5 bases). Germline V gene lookup returns CDR1 LGHNA and CDR2 YSLEER. CDR3 length: 15 residues. Trimming pared 1 base from V and 4 bases from J, leaving 13 bases between. CDR3 DNA: TGCGCCAGCAGCCAAGGTTCGGCACAGGTCTATGGCTACACCTTC. Translating it yields CASSQGSAQVYGYTF.

This rearrangement joins TRBV5-1 to TRBJ2-3, with 7 bases matching TRBD1. CDR1 SGHRS and CDR2 YFSETQ come from the germline V gene. With V trimmed by 5 bases and J by 0 bases, 0 bases remained unmatched. The CDR3 totals 13 residues. CDR3 DNA sequence: TGCGCCAGCAGGGGACAGAGCACAGATACGCAGTATTTT. Encoded protein: CASRGQSTDTQYF.

This clone occurred a few times. The V gene is TRBV2, the J gene TRBJ1-2, with TRBD1 identical over 10 bases. CDR3 size: 14 residues. Germline V gives CDR1 SNHLY, CDR2 FYNNEI. After removal of 6 bases from V and 5 bases from J, the junction contained 6 bases not matched to a gene. The chain's CDR3 is CASRGRQGAYGYTF. The CDR3 DNA sequence: TGTGCCAGCAGGGGGAGACAGGGGGCGTATGGCTACACCTTC.

V is TRBV7-2 and J is TRBJ1-5; possible D gene TRBD1, 5 bases. The CDR3 extends over 17 amino acids. Per germline, CDR1 SGHTA and CDR2 FQGNSA. Trimming pared 1 base from V and 6 bases from J, leaving 19 bases between. The CDR3, as DNA: TGTGCCAGCAGCTTAGGGGGGGACGCGGTGGTAGGTCAGCCCCAGCATTTT. Translating it yields CASSLGGDAVVGQPQHF.

This chain links TRBV6-5 with TRBJ1-2; TRBD1 matches at 7 bases. The CDR3 runs to 15 residues. The germline V gene has CDR1 MNHEY and CDR2 SVGAGI. V was clipped by 2 bases and J by 8 bases; unmatched bases: 11. CDR3 loop: CASSYTDRPIGGYTF. CDR3 sequence (DNA): TGTGCCAGCAGTTACACGGACAGGCCCATAGGGGGCTACACCTTC.

The chain is built from TRBV6-6 and TRBJ1-4; possible D gene TRBD1, 6 bases. The CDR3 spans 15 residues. Germline lookup yields CDR1 MNHNY and CDR2 SVGAGI (reference sequence). V was cut by 0 bases and J by 7 bases, with 12 bases left in between. CDR3 coding DNA: TGTGCCAGCAGTTACTCTGCAGGGGAGGGTGAAAAACTGTTTTTT. Protein: CASSYSAGEGEKLFF.

This clone was counted only a few times. The chain couples TRBV9 to TRBJ2-7; D is undetermined. The length of the CDR3 is 13 residues. In germline, CDR1 is SGDLS, CDR2 YYNGEE. V was clipped by 3 bases and J by 3 bases, with 10 bases between them. The CDR3 nucleotides are TGTGCCAGCAGCGGAGGTCCCGACTACGAGCAGTACTTC. Residues: CASSGGPDYEQYF.

The CDR3 is CASSFTGGGNQPQHF. CDR3 nucleotides: TGTGCCAGCAGCTTTACAGGGGGCGGGAATCAGCCCCAGCATTTT. The chain uses TRBV11-3 and TRBJ1-5; 9 bases match TRBD1. This CDR3 contains 15 residues. Looked up from germline, CDR1 is SGHNT and CDR2 is YENEEA. V shed 3 bases, J shed 4 bases, and the junction held 4 bases outside the gene matches.

This clone was seen only once. The chain recombines TRBV5-5 with TRBJ2-5, with 15 bases lining up with TRBD2. The J segment lost 0 bases and the V segment lost 2 bases, leaving 5 bases of the junction unmatched. Germline CDR1 and CDR2: SGHKS and YYEKEE (reference sequence). The CDR3 length is 18 residues. CDR3 nucleotides: TGTGCCAGCAGCTTCTTAGGACTAGCGGGGGGGTACCAAGAGACCCAGTACTTC. It specifies CASSFLGLAGGYQETQYF.